This T cell receptor beta chain originates from a study of tumor-infiltrating lymphocytes in primary liver carcinoma. Turning to this clonotype: This may arise from a read error, as a much more abundant clone is one base away.

The blood RNA (from unsorted whole blood) was obtained, and germline DNA was also extracted. The CDR3 totals 12 residues. J lost 12 bases, V lost 7 bases, and 7 bases had no gene match. Per the germline V gene, CDR1 is MNHNY and CDR2 is SVGAGI (reference sequence). A constant-region primer primed TCR beta cDNA synthesis from about 0.45 ug of total RNA. Three nested multiplex PCR rounds, a slightly modified ARM-PCR method, built the TCR beta libraries. The two initial PCR rounds, around 11 cycles each, used TRBV1-TRBV30 forward and C-beta reverse primers. MiXCR, applied by TCRdb to the multiplex PCR reads, yields one record per CDR3 protein. Among 300,000 to 400,000 distinct CDR3 sequences listed, roughly 61% were seen once.

This clonotype was obtained from a man in his forties or fifties with primary liver carcinoma and hepatitis B virus infection. This rearrangement joins TRBV6-6 to TRBJ2-3, with 10 nucleotides matching TRBD2. The sequenced sample consisted of peripheral blood. The CDR3 nucleotides read TGTGCCAGCACCCCCGAGCGGGAGGGCCAGTATTTT. Its protein is CASTPEREGQYF.